This is a list of T cell receptor beta chains from one sample in a study of cytomegalovirus exposure and HLA in healthy donors. Produced via immunoSEQ multiplex PCR; TCRdb's table is partial and in-frame only. The sample has about 110,000 clones, 90% to 96% seen once. Specimen: PBMCs. The receptors were gathered from a woman in her late teens or twenties in good health and CMV-seronegative. Each CDR3 is given with its conserved first and last residue. D genes are given only for firm matches. A row's size may be missing; if present it is once, few, many or a size class.

TRBJ2-5	NA	TRBD1	TRBV5-1	TGCGCCAGCAGCAGGGACAGGGTCGAGACCCAGTACTTC	CASSRDRVETQYF
TRBJ2-5	NA	TRBD2	TRBV6-1	TGTGCCAGCAGTGAAGTCCTAGCGGGGGGAAAGACCCAGTACTTC	CASSEVLAGGKTQYF
TRBJ1-2	NA	TRBD1	TRBV6-5	TGTGCCAGCAGTTCCTGGGACAGGGCTGGCTACACCTTC	CASSSWDRAGYTF
TRBJ2-2	NA	TRBD1	TRBV28	TGTGCCAGCAGACCACGACTCGGCCTTGGGACAGGGGGCACCGGGGAGCTGTTTTTT	CASRPRLGLGTGGTGELFF
TRBJ2-7	NA	NA	TRBV19	TGTGCCAGTAGTTTCTCAGGCTTCTACGAGCAGTACTTC	CASSFSGFYEQYF
TRBJ1-5	NA	TRBD1	TRBV28	TGTGCCAGTACAGGGGCGGACTATCAGCCCCAGCATTTT	CASTGADYQPQHF
TRBJ2-1	NA	TRBD2	TRBV7-3	TGTGCCAGCAGCTTAAACCCTAGCGGGAGCTCCTACAATGAGCAGTTCTTC	CASSLNPSGSSYNEQFF
TRBJ1-1	NA	NA	TRBV28	TGTGCCAGCAGTTTATTCGGTTTGGTCGGACGGACATCGGGTGAAGCTTTCTTT	CASSLFGLVGRTSGEAFF
TRBJ2-6	NA	NA	TRBV9	TGTGCCAGCAGCCGACTGTCATTGCCTTCCTCTGGGGCCAACGTCCTGACTTTC	CASSRLSLPSSGANVLTF
TRBJ1-6	medium-sized	NA	TRBV30	TGTGCCTGGAGTGTAGACAGTGAGGTGTCACCCCTCCACTTT	CAWSVDSEVSPLHF
TRBJ1-1	few	NA	TRBV27	TGTGCCAGCAGTTGGCGCCCAGCAGCGTCCTCTGAAGCTTTCTTT	CASSWRPAASSEAFF
TRBJ2-7	NA	NA	TRBV28	TGTGCCAGCAGCCCCTCCGTCTCCTACGAGCAGTACTTC	CASSPSVSYEQYF
TRBJ2-3	once	TRBD2	TRBV7-2	TGTGCCAGCAGCCCTAGAAAGCGGGGGACAGATACGCAGTATTTT	CASSPRKRGTDTQYF
TRBJ2-7	NA	TRBD2	TRBV19	TGTGCCAGTAGTACCCCGCGGGGGGCCGGGGGGCTCTACGAGCAGTACTTC	CASSTPRGAGGLYEQYF
TRBJ1-2	NA	TRBD1	TRBV7-2	TGTGCCAGCAGCTTAGGACCCTATCAGGGGGCTGGCTATGGCTACACCTTC	CASSLGPYQGAGYGYTF
TRBJ1-5	NA	TRBD1	TRBV28	TGTGCCAGCACCGGGACAGGGTATCAGCCCCAGCATTTT	CASTGTGYQPQHF
TRBJ1-5	NA	TRBD1	TRBV9	TGTGCCAGCAGCGTAGGACAGGGTAGCAATCAGCCCCAGCATTTT	CASSVGQGSNQPQHF
TRBJ2-4	NA	TRBD2	TRBV29-1	TGCAGCGTTGTTTCCGGGGGGAGGGCCAAAAACATTCAGTACTTC	CSVVSGGRAKNIQYF
TRBJ2-1	NA	TRBD2	TRBV9	TGTGCCAGCAGGGGCAGCGGGGGGAATTACAATGAGCAGTTCTTC	CASRGSGGNYNEQFF
TRBJ1-5	NA	NA	TRBV2	TGTGCCAGCAGTGATCCGTTACGCAGGGGCAATCAGCCCCAGCATTTT	CASSDPLRRGNQPQHF
TRBJ1-1	NA	NA	TRBV19	TGTGCCAGTAGTATTTTCCAGGACAGAGGTGAAGCTTTCTTT	CASSIFQDRGEAFF
TRBJ1-1	NA	TRBD1	TRBV9	TGTGCCAGCAGCGGACAGGGGGCGAACACTGAAGCTTTCTTT	CASSGQGANTEAFF
TRBJ2-7	few	NA	TRBV6-1	TGTGCCAGCAGTGAAGATCAGGAACTCTCCTACGAGCAGTACTTC	CASSEDQELSYEQYF
TRBJ1-4	NA	TRBD1	TRBV4-3	TGCGCCAGCAGCCAAGTTAAGGGGGCGGGCGAAAAACTGTTTTTT	CASSQVKGAGEKLFF
TRBJ2-3	NA	NA	TRBV5-1	TGCGCCAGCAGCTTCAGGGCTAGCACAGATACGCAGTATTTT	CASSFRASTDTQYF
TRBJ1-6	NA	NA	TRBV27	TGTGCCAGCAGTCCTACCACTGTCTCTAATTCACCCCTCCACTTT	CASSPTTVSNSPLHF
TRBJ1-3	NA	TRBD1	TRBV7-7	TGTGCCAGCAGCGATTCTACAGGGGCTGGAAACACCATATATTTT	CASSDSTGAGNTIYF
TRBJ1-2	NA	NA	TRBV4-2	TGTGCCAGCAGCCAGGAGGGGCAAGACGTCTATGGCTACACCTTC	CASSQEGQDVYGYTF
TRBJ2-2	NA	TRBD1	TRBV6-1	TGTGCCAGCAGAGAAGGGACAGGGGGCTCCGGGGAGCTGTTTTTT	CASREGTGGSGELFF
TRBJ2-6	NA	TRBD1	TRBV7-9	TGTGCCAGCAGCTCATGGGACAGTTTGAACGTCCTGACTTTC	CASSSWDSLNVLTF
TRBJ1-4	NA	TRBD1	TRBV6-5	TGTGCCAGCAGTTACGGCCAGGGGGTTAATGAAAAACTGTTTTTT	CASSYGQGVNEKLFF
TRBJ1-2	once	TRBD1	TRBV28	TGTGCCAGCAGTTCCCAGACAGGGGGATCCTATGGCTACACCTTC	CASSSQTGGSYGYTF
TRBJ2-5	NA	TRBD1	TRBV28	TGTGCCAGCAGGGTGGGACAGGATCAAGAGACCCAGTACTTC	CASRVGQDQETQYF
TRBJ1-1	NA	NA	TRBV19	TGTGCCAGTAGTATCGACGGGGGGCCTGAAGCTTTCTTT	CASSIDGGPEAFF
TRBJ1-1	NA	NA	TRBV13	TGTGCCAGCAGCGAACTTCGGGGAGGGTCGGAAGCTTTCTTT	CASSELRGGSEAFF